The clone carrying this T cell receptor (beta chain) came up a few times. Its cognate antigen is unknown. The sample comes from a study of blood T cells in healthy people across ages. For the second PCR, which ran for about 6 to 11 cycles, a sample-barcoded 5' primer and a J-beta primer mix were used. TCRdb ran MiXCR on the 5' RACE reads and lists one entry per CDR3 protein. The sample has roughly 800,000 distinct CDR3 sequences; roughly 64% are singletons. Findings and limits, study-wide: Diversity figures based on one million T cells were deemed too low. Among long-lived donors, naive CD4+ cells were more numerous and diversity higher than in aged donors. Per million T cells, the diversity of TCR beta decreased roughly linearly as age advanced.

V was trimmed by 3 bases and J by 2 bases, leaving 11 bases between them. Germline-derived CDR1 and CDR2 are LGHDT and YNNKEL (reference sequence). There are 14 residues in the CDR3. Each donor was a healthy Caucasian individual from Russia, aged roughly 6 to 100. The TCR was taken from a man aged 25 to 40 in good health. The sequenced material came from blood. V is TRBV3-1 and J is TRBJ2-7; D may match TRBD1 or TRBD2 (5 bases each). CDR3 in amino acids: CASSHRDRAYEQYF. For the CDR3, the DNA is TGTGCCAGCAGCCACCGGGACCGTGCCTACGAGCAGTACTTC.